This entry concerns a single T cell receptor beta chain. V shed 1 base, J shed 3 bases, and the junction held 6 bases outside the gene matches. In germline, CDR1 is SGHNT, CDR2 YYREEE (reference sequence). The CDR3 extends over 17 amino acids. The table came from immunoSEQ multiplex PCR; TCRdb's copy has only in-frame clones and leaves some out. The sample records around 60,000 clones, 90% to 97% being singletons. These data are taken from a study of cytomegalovirus exposure and HLA in healthy donors. The receptor's source is a woman aged 18-29 years in good health and CMV-seronegative. The material sequenced was PBMCs. The chain links TRBV5-4 to TRBJ2-3; 12 bases map to TRBD2. The CDR3 sequence is CASSLPTSGGRTDTQYF. In DNA form, the CDR3 reads TGTGCCAGCAGCTTGCCGACTAGCGGGGGAAGGACAGATACGCAGTATTTT. Combining the CDR3 with reference TRBV5-4 and TRBJ2-3 gives the whole variable domain ETGVTQSPTHLIKTRGQQVTLRCSSQSGHNTVSWYQQALGQGPQFIFQYYREEENGRGNFPPRFSGLQFPNYSSELNVNALELDDSALYLCASSLPTSGGRTDTQYFGPGTRLTVL.